The clone carrying this TCR beta chain was observed a handful of times. Its antigen is unidentified. The data derive from a study of blood T cells in healthy people across ages. Sample-barcoded 5' priming and a J-beta primer mix drove a second PCR of 7 to 11 cycles. From the 5' RACE reads, TCRdb called clonotypes with MiXCR, one entry per CDR3 protein. Of 700,000 or so distinct CDR3 sequences listed, 22% were seen once; the top ten hold around 22%. General observations from the study: Diversity of TCR beta per million T cells declined in a roughly linear way with age.

This clonotype originated in a man in his 70s in good health. The sequencing input was blood.

CDR3 amino acids: CSARVPEVNYGYTF. The CDR3 DNA follows: TGCAGTGCTAGAGTCCCGGAAGTTAACTATGGCTACACCTTC. The rearrangement uses TRBV20-1 and TRBJ1-2; D unresolved. Per the germline V gene, CDR1 is DFQATT and CDR2 is SNEGSKA (reference sequence). Trimming removed 1 base at V and 1 base at J, with 10 bases between. This CDR3 is built from 14 residues.